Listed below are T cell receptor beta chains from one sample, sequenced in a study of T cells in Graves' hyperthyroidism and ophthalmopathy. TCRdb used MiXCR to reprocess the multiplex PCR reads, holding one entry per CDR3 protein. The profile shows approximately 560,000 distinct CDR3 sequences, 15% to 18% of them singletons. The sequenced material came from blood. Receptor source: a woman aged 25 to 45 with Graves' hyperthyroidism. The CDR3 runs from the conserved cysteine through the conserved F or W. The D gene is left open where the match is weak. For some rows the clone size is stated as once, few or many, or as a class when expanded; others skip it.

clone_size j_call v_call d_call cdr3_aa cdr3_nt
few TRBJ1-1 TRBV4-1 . CASSLVLSFTEAFF TGCGCCAGCAGCCTAGTCTTGTCGTTCACTGAAGCTTTCTTT
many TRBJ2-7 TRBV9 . CASSVTAQTSYEQYF TGTGCCAGCAGCGTAACGGCACAAACCTCCTACGAGCAGTACTTC
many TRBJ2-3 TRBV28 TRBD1 CASSSRTGAQSTDTQYF TGTGCCAGCAGTTCGAGAACAGGGGCCCAGAGCACAGATACGCAGTATTTT
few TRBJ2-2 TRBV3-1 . CASSMTSIGGELFF TGTGCCAGCAGCATGACTAGTATAGGAGGGGAGCTGTTTTTT
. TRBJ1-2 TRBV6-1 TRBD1 CASSSGQLYGYTF TGTGCCAGCAGTTCGGGACAGCTCTATGGCTACACCTTC
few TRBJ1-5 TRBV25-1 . CASAEWSRVIDQPQHF TGTGCCAGCGCTGAGTGGAGCAGGGTCATCGATCAGCCCCAGCATTTT
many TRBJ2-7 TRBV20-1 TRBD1 CSARGQGGYYEQYF TGCAGTGCTAGGGGACAGGGTGGCTACTACGAGCAGTACTTC
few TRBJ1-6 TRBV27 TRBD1 CASSSGQANSPLHF TGTGCCAGCAGTTCGGGACAGGCCAATTCACCCCTCCACTTT
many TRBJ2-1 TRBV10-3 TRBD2 CAISESKGLAGSYNEQFF TGTGCCATCAGTGAGTCGAAAGGACTAGCGGGATCCTACAATGAGCAGTTCTTC
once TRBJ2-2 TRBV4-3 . CASSALGGGELFF TGCGCCAGCAGCGCCCTAGGAGGCGGGGAGCTGTTTTTT
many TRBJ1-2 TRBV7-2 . CASSRINYGYTF TGTGCCAGCAGCAGGATTAACTATGGCTACACCTTC
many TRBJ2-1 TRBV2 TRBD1 CASSEGTGAVKQFF TGTGCCAGCAGTGAAGGGACAGGGGCCGTTAAGCAGTTCTTC
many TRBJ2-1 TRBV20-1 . CSAHPAGAYNEQFF TGCAGTGCCCACCCTGCTGGGGCCTACAATGAGCAGTTCTTC
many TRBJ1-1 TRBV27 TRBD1 CASSSTGWDTEAFF TGTGCCAGCAGCTCGACAGGGTGGGACACTGAAGCTTTCTTT
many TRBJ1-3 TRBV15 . CATSRDPGGNTIYF TGTGCCACCAGCAGAGATCCGGGGGGAAACACCATATATTTT
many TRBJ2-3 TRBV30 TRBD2 CAWSVGGRATDTQYF TGTGCCTGGAGTGTAGGCGGGAGGGCCACAGATACGCAGTATTTT
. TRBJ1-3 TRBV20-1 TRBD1 CSAVNNSPGGPGNTIYF TGCAGTGCTGTCAACAACTCCCCAGGGGGCCCTGGAAACACCATATATTTT
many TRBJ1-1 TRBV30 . CAWSVQSGGTEAFF TGTGCCTGGAGTGTACAGTCCGGGGGAACTGAAGCTTTCTTT
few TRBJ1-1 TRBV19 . CASSKARGWTEAFF TGTGCCAGTAGTAAGGCCAGGGGCTGGACTGAAGCTTTCTTT
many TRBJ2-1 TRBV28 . CASSFADMINEQFF TGTGCCAGCAGTTTTGCGGATATGATAAATGAGCAGTTCTTC
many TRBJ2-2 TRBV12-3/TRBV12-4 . CASSRTGDIRETNTGELFF TGTGCCAGCAGTCGTACTGGGGACATCCGCGAAACGAACACCGGGGAGCTGTTTTTT
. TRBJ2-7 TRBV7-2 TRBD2 CASRSGTSGIREQYF TGTGCCAGCAGAAGCGGGACTAGCGGGATCAGAGAGCAGTACTTC
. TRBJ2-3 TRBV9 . CASSTTMGADTQYF TGTGCCAGCAGCACCACTATGGGCGCAGATACGCAGTATTTT
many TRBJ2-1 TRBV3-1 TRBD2 CASSQVGLAGTNEQFF TGTGCCAGCAGCCAAGTAGGTCTAGCGGGTACCAATGAGCAGTTCTTC
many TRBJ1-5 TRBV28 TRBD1 CASTGTGTNQPQHF TGTGCCAGCACCGGGACAGGGACTAATCAGCCCCAGCATTTT
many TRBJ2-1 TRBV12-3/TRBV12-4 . CASSPSGAYNEQFF TGTGCCAGCAGTCCCTCCGGGGCGTACAATGAGCAGTTCTTC
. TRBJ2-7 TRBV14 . CASSRRQGTYEQYF TGTGCCAGCAGCCGCAGGCAGGGCACCTACGAGCAGTACTTC
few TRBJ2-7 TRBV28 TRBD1 CASRTGAEEQYF TGTGCCAGCAGGACAGGGGCCGAGGAGCAGTACTTC
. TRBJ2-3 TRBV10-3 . CAISESLSSAQYF TGTGCCATCAGTGAGTCTTTGTCAAGTGCGCAGTATTTT
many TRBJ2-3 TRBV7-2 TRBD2 CASSLYRTSGTDTQYF TGTGCCAGCAGCTTGTACAGGACTAGCGGGACAGATACGCAGTATTTT
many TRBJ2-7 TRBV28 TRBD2 CASTLAGETYEQYF TGTGCCAGCACCCTAGCGGGAGAGACCTACGAGCAGTACTTC
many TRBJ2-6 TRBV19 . CASSNGGLSSGANVLTF TGTGCCAGTAGTAATGGGGGACTGAGCTCTGGGGCCAACGTCCTGACTTTC
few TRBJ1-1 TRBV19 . CASSIFGEAFF TGTGCCAGTAGTATTTTCGGGGAAGCTTTCTTT
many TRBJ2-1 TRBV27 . CASSLWGVSYNEQFF TGTGCCAGCAGTTTATGGGGGGTCTCCTACAATGAGCAGTTCTTC
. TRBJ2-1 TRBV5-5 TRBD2 CASSSPLGLAAMDNEQFF TGTGCCAGCAGCTCTCCCCTGGGACTAGCGGCGATGGACAATGAGCAGTTCTTC
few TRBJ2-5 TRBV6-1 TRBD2 CASSTGTSGKKTQYF TGTGCCAGCAGCACCGGGACTAGCGGGAAAAAGACCCAGTACTTC
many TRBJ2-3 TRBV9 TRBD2 CASSVGAGGSDTQYF TGTGCCAGCAGCGTAGGTGCGGGAGGTTCAGATACGCAGTATTTT
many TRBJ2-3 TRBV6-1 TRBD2 CASIRTSGGTPSTDTQYF TGTGCCAGCATTCGAACTAGCGGAGGTACCCCTAGCACAGATACGCAGTATTTT
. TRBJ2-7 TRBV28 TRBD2 CATLSGSSYEQYF TGTGCCACCCTTAGCGGGAGCAGCTACGAGCAGTACTTC
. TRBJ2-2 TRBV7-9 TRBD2 CASRLPGLNTGELFF TGTGCCAGCAGGCTACCGGGACTAAACACCGGGGAGCTGTTTTTT
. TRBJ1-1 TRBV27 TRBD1 CATKTEQGADTEAFF TGTGCCACCAAAACCGAACAGGGGGCTGACACTGAAGCTTTCTTT
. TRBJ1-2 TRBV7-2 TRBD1 CASSLGGGGGSDYGYTF TGTGCCAGCAGCTTGGGGGGAGGGGGCGGCTCGGACTATGGCTACACCTTC
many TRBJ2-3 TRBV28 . CASSTGDTQYF TGTGCCAGCAGTACAGGGGATACGCAGTATTTT
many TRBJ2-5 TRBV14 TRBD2 CASSLRTSIRQETQYF TGTGCCAGCAGCCTCCGGACTAGTATTCGACAAGAGACCCAGTACTTC
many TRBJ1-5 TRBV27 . CASSPVDRNQPQHF TGTGCCAGCAGTCCGGTCGACAGGAATCAGCCCCAGCATTTT